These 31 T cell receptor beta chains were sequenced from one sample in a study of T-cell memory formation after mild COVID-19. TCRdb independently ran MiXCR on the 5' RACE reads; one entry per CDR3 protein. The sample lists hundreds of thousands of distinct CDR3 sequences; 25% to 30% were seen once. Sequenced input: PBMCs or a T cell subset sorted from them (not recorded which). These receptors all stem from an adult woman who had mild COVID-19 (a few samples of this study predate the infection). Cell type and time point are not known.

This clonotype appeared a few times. The chain's CDR3 is CASSPSDISSRRRYEQYF. The CDR3 DNA follows: TGCGCCAGCAGCCCGTCTGACATAAGTTCAAGGCGTAGGTACGAGCAGTACTTC. This chain connects TRBV4-1 to TRBJ2-7; D is unclear. Trimming left V 4 bases short and J 4 bases short, with 26 bases between. Looked up from germline, CDR1 is MGHRA and CDR2 is YSYEKL. CDR3 length: 18 residues.

Here the CDR3 DNA reads TGTGCCAGCGTAGAGGGCAAAAGGGACTATGGCTACACCTTC. It is translated as CASVEGKRDYGYTF. This chain connects TRBV6-2 or TRBV6-3 to TRBJ1-2; D uncertain. CDR1 is MNHEY and CDR2 is SVGEGT in the germline V gene. Trimming removed 8 bases from V and 3 bases from J, with 16 bases in between. This CDR3 is 14 amino acids long.

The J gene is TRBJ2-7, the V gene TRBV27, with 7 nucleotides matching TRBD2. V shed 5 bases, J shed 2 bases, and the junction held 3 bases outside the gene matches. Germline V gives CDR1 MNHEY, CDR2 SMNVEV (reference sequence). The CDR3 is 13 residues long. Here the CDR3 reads CASSQRGPYEQYF. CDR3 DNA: TGTGCCAGCAGTCAGCGGGGACCCTACGAGCAGTACTTC.

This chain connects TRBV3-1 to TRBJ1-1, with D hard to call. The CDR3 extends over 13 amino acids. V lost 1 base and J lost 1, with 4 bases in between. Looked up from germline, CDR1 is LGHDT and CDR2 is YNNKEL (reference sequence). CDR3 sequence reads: CASSQAPNTEAFF. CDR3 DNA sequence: TGTGCCAGCAGCCAAGCTCCGAACACTGAAGCTTTCTTT.

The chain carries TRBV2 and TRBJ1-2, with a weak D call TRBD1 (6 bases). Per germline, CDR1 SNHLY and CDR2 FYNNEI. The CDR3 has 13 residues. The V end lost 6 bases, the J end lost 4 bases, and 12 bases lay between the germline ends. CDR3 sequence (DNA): TGTGCCAGCAGGACAGGAAAGTTCTATGGCTACACCTTC. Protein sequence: CASRTGKFYGYTF.

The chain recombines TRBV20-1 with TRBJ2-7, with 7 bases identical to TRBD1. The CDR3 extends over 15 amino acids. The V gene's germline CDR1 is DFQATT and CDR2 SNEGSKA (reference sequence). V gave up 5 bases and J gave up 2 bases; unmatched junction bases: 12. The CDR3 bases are TGCAGTGCTTCCCCCCAAAGGGGACAGACCTACGAGCAGTACTTC. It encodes CSASPQRGQTYEQYF.

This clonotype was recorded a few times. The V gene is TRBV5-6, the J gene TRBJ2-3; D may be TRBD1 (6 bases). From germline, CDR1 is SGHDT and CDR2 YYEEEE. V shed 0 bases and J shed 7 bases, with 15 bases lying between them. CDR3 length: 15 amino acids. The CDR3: CASSLDPPRDNTQYF. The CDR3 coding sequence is TGTGCCAGCAGCTTGGATCCTCCGAGGGACAATACGCAGTATTTT.

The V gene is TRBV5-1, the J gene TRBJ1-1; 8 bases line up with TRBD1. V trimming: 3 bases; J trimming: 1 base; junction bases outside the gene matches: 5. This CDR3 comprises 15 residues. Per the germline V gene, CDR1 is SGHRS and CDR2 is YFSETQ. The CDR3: CASSSAGTGNTEAFF. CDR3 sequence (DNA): TGCGCCAGCAGCTCAGCCGGGACAGGGAACACTGAAGCTTTCTTT.

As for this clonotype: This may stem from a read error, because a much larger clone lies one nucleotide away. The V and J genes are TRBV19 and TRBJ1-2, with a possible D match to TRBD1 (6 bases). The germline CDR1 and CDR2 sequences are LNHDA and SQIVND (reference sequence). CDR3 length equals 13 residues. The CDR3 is CASRPAGGYGYIF. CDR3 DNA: TGTGCCAGTAGGCCGGCCGGGGGCTATGGCTACATCTTC.

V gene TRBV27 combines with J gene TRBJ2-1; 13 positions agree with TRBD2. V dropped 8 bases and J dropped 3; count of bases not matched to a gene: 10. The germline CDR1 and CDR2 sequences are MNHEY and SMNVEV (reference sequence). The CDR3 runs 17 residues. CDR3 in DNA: TGTGCCAGCTCTCGGACTAGCGGGAGTCTAATCTACAATGAGCAGTTCTTC. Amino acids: CASSRTSGSLIYNEQFF.

CDR3 DNA: TGTGCCAGCAGCCAAGACCCCACTCTAGATACGCAGTATTTT. Its protein is CASSQDPTLDTQYF. The chain carries TRBV3-1 and TRBJ2-3; no clear D gene. Germline V CDR1 and CDR2: LGHDT, YNNKEL (reference sequence). The CDR3 is made up of 14 amino acids. Trimming removed 0 bases from V and 5 bases from J, with 9 bases in between.

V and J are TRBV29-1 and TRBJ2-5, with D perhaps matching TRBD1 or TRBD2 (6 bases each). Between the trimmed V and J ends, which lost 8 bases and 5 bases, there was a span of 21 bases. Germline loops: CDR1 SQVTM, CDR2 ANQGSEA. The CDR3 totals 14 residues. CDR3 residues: CSLTLGGGSETQYF. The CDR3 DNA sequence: TGCAGCCTCACCTTGGGGGGCGGATCGGAGACCCAGTACTTC.

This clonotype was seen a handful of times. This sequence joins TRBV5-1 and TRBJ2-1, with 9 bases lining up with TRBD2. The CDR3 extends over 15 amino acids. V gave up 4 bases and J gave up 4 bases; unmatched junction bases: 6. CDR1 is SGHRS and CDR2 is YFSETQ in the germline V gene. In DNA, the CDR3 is TGCGCCAGCAGCGGTATAGCGGGAGCTTACAATGAGCAGTTCTTC. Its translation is CASSGIAGAYNEQFF. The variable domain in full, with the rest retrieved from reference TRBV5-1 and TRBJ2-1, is KAGVTQTPRYLIKTRGQQVTLSCSPISGHRSVSWYQQTPGQGLQFLFEYFSETQRNKGNFPGRFSGRQFSNSRSEMNVSTLELGDSALYLCASSGIAGAYNEQFFGPGTRLTVL.

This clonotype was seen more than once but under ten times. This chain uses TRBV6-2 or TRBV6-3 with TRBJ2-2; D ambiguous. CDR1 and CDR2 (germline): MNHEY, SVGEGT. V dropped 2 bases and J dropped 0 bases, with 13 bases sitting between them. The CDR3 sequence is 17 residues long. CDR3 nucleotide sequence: TGTGCCAGCAGTTACGTGATAGGACGTTCGAACACCGGGGAGCTGTTTTTT. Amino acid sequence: CASSYVIGRSNTGELFF.

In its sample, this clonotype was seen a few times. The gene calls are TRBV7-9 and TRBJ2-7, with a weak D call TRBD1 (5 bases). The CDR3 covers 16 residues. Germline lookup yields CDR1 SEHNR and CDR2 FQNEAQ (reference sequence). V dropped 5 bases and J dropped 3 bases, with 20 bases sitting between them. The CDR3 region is CASSPSAGLELYEQYF. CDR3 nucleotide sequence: TGTGCCAGCAGCCCCTCCGCAGGGTTGGAGCTCTACGAGCAGTACTTC.

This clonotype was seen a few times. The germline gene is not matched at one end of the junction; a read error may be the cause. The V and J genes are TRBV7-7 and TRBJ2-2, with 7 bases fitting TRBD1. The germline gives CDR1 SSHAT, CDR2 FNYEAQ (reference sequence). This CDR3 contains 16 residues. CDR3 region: CASSLDRAGNTGELFF. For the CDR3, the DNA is TGTGCTAGCAGCTTAGACAGGGCTGGGAACACCGGGGAGCTGTTTTTT.

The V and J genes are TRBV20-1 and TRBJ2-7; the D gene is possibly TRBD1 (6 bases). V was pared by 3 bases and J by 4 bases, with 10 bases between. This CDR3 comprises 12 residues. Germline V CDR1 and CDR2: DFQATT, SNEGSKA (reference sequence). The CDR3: CSARTQGYEQYF. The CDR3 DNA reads TGCAGTGCTAGGACACAGGGATACGAGCAGTACTTC.

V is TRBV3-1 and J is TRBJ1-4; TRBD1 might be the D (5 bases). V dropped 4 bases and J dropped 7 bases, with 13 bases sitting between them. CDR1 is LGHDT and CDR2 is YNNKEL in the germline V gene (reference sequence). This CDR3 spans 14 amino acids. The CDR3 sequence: CASSPTQGGEKLFF. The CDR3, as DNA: TGTGCCAGCAGCCCGACCCAGGGTGGTGAAAAACTGTTTTTT.

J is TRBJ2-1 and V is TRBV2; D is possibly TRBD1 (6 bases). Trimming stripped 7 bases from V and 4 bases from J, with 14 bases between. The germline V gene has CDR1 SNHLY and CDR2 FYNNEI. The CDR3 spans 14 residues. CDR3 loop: CASKQGVMYNEQFF. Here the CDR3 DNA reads TGTGCCAGCAAACAGGGAGTTATGTACAATGAGCAGTTCTTC.

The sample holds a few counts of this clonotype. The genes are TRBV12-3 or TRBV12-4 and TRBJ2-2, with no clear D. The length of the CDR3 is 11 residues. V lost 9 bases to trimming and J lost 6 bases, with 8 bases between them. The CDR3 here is CASKRAGELFF. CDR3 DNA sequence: TGTGCCAGTAAACGCGCCGGGGAGCTGTTTTTT.

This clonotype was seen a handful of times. The CDR3 DNA sequence: TGTGCCAGCAGTTTTAGGGAAATGGACGAGCAGTACTTC. Its translation is CASSFREMDEQYF. V and J are TRBV12-3 or TRBV12-4 and TRBJ2-7; D not certain. Trimming removed 3 bases at V and 5 bases at J, with 11 bases between. There are 13 residues in the CDR3.

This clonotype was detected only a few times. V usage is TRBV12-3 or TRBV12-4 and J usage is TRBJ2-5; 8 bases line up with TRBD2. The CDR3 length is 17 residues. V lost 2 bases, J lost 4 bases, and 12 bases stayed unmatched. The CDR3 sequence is CASSLLAGGAGGETQYF. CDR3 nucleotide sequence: TGTGCCAGCAGTTTACTCGCAGGCGGGGCGGGAGGAGAGACCCAGTACTTC.

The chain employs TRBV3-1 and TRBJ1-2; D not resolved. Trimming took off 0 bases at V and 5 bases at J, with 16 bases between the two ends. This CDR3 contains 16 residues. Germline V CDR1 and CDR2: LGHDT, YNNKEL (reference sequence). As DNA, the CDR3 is TGTGCCAGCAGCCAAGATGGAGGGCAGACTCCTTATGGCTACACCTTC. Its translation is CASSQDGGQTPYGYTF.

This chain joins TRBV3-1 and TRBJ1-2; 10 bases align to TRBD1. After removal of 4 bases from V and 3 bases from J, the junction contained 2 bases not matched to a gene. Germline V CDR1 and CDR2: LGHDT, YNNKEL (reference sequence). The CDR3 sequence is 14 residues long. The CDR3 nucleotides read TGTGCCAGCAGCCGGGGGACAGGGGACTATGGCTACACCTTC. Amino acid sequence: CASSRGTGDYGYTF. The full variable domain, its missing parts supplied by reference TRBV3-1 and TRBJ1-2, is DTAVSQTPKYLVTQMGNDKSIKCEQNLGHDTMYWYKQDSKKFLKIMFSYNNKELIINETVPNRFSPKSPDKAHLNLHINSLELGDSAVYFCASSRGTGDYGYTFGSGTRLTVV.

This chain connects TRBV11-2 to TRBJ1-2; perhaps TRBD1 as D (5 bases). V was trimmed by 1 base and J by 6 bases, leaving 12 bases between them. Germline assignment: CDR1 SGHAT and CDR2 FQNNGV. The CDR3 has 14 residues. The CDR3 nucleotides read TGTGCCAGCAGCTTAGTGGGGGGAGTGAATGGCTACACCTTC. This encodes CASSLVGGVNGYTF.

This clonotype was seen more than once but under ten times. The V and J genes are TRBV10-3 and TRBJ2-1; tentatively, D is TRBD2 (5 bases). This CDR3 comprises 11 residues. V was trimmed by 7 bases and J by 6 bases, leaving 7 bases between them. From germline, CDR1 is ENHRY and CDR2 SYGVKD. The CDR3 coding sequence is TGTGCCATCAAGGAGGCCAATGAGCAGTTCTTC. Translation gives CAIKEANEQFF.

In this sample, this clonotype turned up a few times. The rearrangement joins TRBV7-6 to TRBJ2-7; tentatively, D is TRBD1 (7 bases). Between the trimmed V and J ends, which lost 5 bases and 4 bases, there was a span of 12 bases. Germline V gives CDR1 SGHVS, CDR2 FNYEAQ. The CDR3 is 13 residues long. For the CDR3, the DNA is TGTGCCAGCAGCCGCGGGACAGCATACGAGCAGTACTTC. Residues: CASSRGTAYEQYF.

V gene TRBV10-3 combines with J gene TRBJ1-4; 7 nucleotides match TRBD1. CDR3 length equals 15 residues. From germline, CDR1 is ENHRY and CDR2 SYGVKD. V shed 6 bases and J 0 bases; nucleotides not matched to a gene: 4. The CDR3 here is CAIRAGGATNEKLFF. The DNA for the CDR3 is TGTGCCATCAGAGCAGGGGGGGCAACTAATGAAAAACTGTTTTTT.

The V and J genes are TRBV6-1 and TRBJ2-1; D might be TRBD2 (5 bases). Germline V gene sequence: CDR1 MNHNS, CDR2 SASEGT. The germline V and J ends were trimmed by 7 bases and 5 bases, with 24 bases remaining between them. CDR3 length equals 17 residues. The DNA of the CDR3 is TGTGCCAGCATTGTGTTCCCGACTATCATAAATAACAATGAGCAGTTCTTC. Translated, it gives CASIVFPTIINNNEQFF.

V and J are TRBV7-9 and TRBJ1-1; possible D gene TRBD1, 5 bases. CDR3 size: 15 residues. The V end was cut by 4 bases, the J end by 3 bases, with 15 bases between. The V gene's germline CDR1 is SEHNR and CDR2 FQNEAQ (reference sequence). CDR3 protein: CASSWASGGDTEAFF. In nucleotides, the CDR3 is TGTGCCAGCAGCTGGGCCTCTGGAGGGGACACTGAAGCTTTCTTT.

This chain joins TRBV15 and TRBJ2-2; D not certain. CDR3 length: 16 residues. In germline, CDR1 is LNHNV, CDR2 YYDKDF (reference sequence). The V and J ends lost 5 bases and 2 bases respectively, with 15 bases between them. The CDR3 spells CATSAAPSSNTGELFF. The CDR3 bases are TGTGCCACCAGCGCTGCACCCTCGAGCAACACCGGGGAGCTGTTTTTT.